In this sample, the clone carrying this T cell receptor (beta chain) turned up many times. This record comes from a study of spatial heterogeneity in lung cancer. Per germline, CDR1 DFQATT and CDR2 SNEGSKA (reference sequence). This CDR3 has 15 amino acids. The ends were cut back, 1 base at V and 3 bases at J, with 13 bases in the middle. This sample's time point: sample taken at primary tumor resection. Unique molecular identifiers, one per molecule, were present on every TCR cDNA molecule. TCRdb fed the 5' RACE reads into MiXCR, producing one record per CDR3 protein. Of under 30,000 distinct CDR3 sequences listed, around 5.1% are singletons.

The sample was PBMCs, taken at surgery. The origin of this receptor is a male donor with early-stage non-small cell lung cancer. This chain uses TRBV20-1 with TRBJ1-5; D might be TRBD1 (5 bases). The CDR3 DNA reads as TGCAGTGCTAGAGTGGACAAGTCGTCCAATCAGCCCCAGCATTTT. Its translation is CSARVDKSSNQPQHF.